This T cell receptor beta chain was retrieved from a study of early T cells in non-severe SARS-CoV-2 infection. Study-level background: It was bulk RNA from unsorted whole blood that was sequenced, and the chains were unpaired.

The V and J ends lost 2 bases and 6 bases respectively, with 5 bases between them. The V gene's germline CDR1 is SGHRS and CDR2 YFSETQ. This CDR3 contains 12 residues. Concerning this clonotype: A single base separates this from a much larger clone, so it may be a read error. This is likely a read error, given that the CDR3 carries no conserved phenylalanine or tryptophan at its end.

Unique molecular identifiers were added to individual cDNA molecules. Using its own MiXCR run on the 5' RACE reads, TCRdb lists one record per CDR3 protein. The sample lists approximately 88,000 distinct CDR3 sequences, about 13% seen once, with about 1.5% in the top ten. Sequenced input: whole blood. This sequence originates from an adult who was a healthcare worker with PCR-confirmed SARS-CoV-2 infection or an uninfected control (not recorded which). The chain uses TRBV5-1 and TRBJ2-2; D is unresolved. The CDR3 DNA reads as TGCGCCAGCAGCTTTAATTCCGGGGAGCTGTTTTCT. Translating gives CASSFNSGELFS.